The 15 T cell receptor beta chains in this list originate from one sample, sequenced in a study of PD-1 blockade in classical Hodgkin lymphoma. Relapses following autologous stem cell transplantation were seen in all patients, with brentuximab vedotin exposure varying. Measured with immunoSEQ multiplex PCR; TCRdb has only the in-frame clones, and not every one. The table includes about 46,000 clones, around 81% detected once. Sample: peripheral blood mononuclear cells (PBMCs), taken before the second cycle of nivolumab. The receptors were gathered from a human donor with classical Hodgkin lymphoma.

The chain links TRBV30 to TRBJ1-5; TRBD1 agrees at 9 bases. The CDR3 consists of 15 residues. CDR1 is GTSNPN, CDR2 SVGIG, per germline (reference sequence). Germline trimming cut 1 base from V and 7 bases from J; bases unmatched to any gene: 8. Here the CDR3 reads CAWSARTGARQPQHF. As DNA, the CDR3 is TGTGCCTGGAGTGCTCGGACAGGGGCTCGGCAGCCCCAGCATTTT. The variable domain in full, completed from reference TRBV30 and TRBJ1-5, reads SQTIHQWPATLVQPVGSPLSLECTVEGTSNPNLYWYRQAAGRGLQLLFYSVGIGQISSEVPQNLSASRPQDRQFILSSKKLLLSDSGFYLCAWSARTGARQPQHFGDGTRLSIL.

This clone was seen ten or more times. This chain joins TRBV5-1 and TRBJ2-1, with 11 bases fitting TRBD1. Looked up from germline, CDR1 is SGHRS and CDR2 is YFSETQ. This CDR3 contains 15 residues. V was pared by 4 bases and J by 8 bases, with 8 bases of the junction left unmatched. This CDR3 reads CASSTGTGGFDEQFF. CDR3 coding DNA: TGCGCCAGCAGCACCGGGACAGGGGGTTTCGATGAGCAGTTCTTC. Looking up the rest from reference TRBV5-1 and TRBJ2-1 gives the full variable domain: KAGVTQTPRYLIKTRGQQVTLSCSPISGHRSVSWYQQTPGQGLQFLFEYFSETQRNKGNFPGRFSGRQFSNSRSEMNVSTLELGDSALYLCASSTGTGGFDEQFFGPGTRLTVL.

The chain uses TRBV6-5 and TRBJ1-6; TRBD1 might be the D (5 bases). V shed 7 bases and J shed 10 bases, with 11 bases lying between them. Germline loops: CDR1 MNHEY, CDR2 SVGAGI. CDR3 length: 12 residues. This CDR3 is CASTSGDSPLHF. The CDR3 coding sequence is TGTGCCAGCACCTCGGGGGACTCACCCCTCCACTTT.

This clone has a handful of counts. The genes are TRBV7-9 and TRBJ1-2; D is undetermined. Germline-derived CDR1 and CDR2 are SEHNR and FQNEAQ (reference sequence). V lost 1 base and J 7 bases, leaving 4 bases between the germline ends. The CDR3 has 11 residues. The DNA of the CDR3 is TGTGCCAGCAGCTTAGAGGGTGGCTACACCTTC. Its translation: CASSLEGGYTF. The whole variable domain, filled in from reference TRBV7-9 and TRBJ1-2, reads DTGVSQNPRHKITKRGQNVTFRCDPISEHNRLYWYRQTLGQGPEFLTYFQNEAQLEKSRLLSDRFSAERPKGSFSTLEIQRTEQGDSAMYLCASSLEGGYTFGSGTRLTVV.

The V gene is TRBV2, the J gene TRBJ1-1; D call uncertain. Trimming removed 2 bases at V and 2 bases at J, with 18 bases between. The CDR3 consists of 17 residues. Germline V lookup: CDR1 SNHLY, CDR2 FYNNEI. The CDR3 spells CASSENPRHWDNTEAFF. The CDR3 bases are TGTGCCAGCAGTGAAAACCCCAGACATTGGGATAACACTGAAGCTTTCTTT.

The chain's CDR3 is CASSRLEEQFF. CDR3 nucleotides: TGTGCCAGCAGCCGACTGGAGGAGCAGTTCTTC. This rearrangement joins TRBV6-6 to TRBJ2-1; the D is unclear. V was pared by 6 bases and J by 10 bases, with 10 bases between. This CDR3 is built from 11 residues. Germline V CDR1 and CDR2: MNHNY, SVGAGI (reference sequence).

The chain joins TRBV18 to TRBJ1-2, with unresolved D. Germline CDR1 is KGHSH and CDR2 is LQKENI. This CDR3 spans 14 amino acids. The V end lost 4 bases, the J end lost 0 bases, and 9 bases lay between the germline ends. The CDR3: CASSQGLSNYGYTF. CDR3 DNA sequence: TGTGCCAGCTCACAGGGCCTGTCTAACTATGGCTACACCTTC. Using reference TRBV18 and TRBJ1-2 for the parts outside the CDR3, the full variable domain is NAGVMQNPRHLVRRRGQEARLRCSPMKGHSHVYWYRQLPEEGLKFMVYLQKENIIDESGMPKERFSAEFPKEGPSILRIQQVVRGDSAAYFCASSQGLSNYGYTFGSGTRLTVV.

This clone was counted once. The V and J genes are TRBV6-1 and TRBJ1-1; D may be TRBD1 (5 bases). The CDR3 totals 13 residues. Trimming pared 5 bases from V and 8 bases from J, leaving 15 bases between. In germline, CDR1 is MNHNS, CDR2 SASEGT. The chain's CDR3 is CASSPTRELEAFF. The DNA for the CDR3 is TGTGCCAGCAGTCCTACCAGGGAACTGGAAGCTTTCTTT.

The J gene is TRBJ2-5, the V gene TRBV27; 10 nucleotides line up with TRBD1. Germline loops: CDR1 MNHEY, CDR2 SMNVEV (reference sequence). Trimming at V came to 11 bases and at J to 1 base, leaving 7 bases not matched to a gene. The CDR3 loop spans 14 amino acids. CDR3 amino acids: CASGQGNLQETQYF. The CDR3 region has the DNA TGTGCCTCGGGACAGGGGAACCTCCAAGAGACCCAGTACTTC.

This chain links TRBV14 with TRBJ2-1; TRBD2 matches at 10 bases. The germline CDR1 and CDR2 sequences are SGHDN and FVKESK. This CDR3 region has 17 residues. J gave up 6 bases and V 3 bases, and 11 bases lay outside the gene matches. Here the CDR3 reads CASSQSLLAGMRNEQFF. The CDR3 DNA reads as TGTGCCAGCAGCCAGAGTCTACTAGCGGGAATGCGCAATGAGCAGTTCTTC.

A note on this clone: The same CDR3 can be traced to other DNA sequences in this sample. The chain joins TRBV6-5 to TRBJ2-7; weak D call: TRBD2 (5 bases). The CDR3 has 13 residues. The germline V gene has CDR1 MNHEY and CDR2 SVGAGI. The germline V and J ends were trimmed by 2 bases and 3 bases, with 8 bases remaining between them. Here the CDR3 reads CASSYRGSYEQYF. CDR3 bases: TGTGCCAGCAGTTACCGAGGGAGCTACGAGCAGTACTTC.

Ten or more counts support this clone. The chain uses TRBV7-3 and TRBJ2-3, with no clear D. V was clipped by 2 bases and J by 0 bases, with 6 bases between them. The CDR3 has 14 amino acids. Germline values: CDR1 SGHTA, CDR2 FQGTGA. The chain's CDR3 is CASSLQSSTDTQYF. The CDR3 region has the DNA TGTGCCAGCAGCTTACAGTCAAGCACAGATACGCAGTATTTT.

The rearrangement links TRBV7-3 to TRBJ1-2, with D tentatively TRBD1 (5 bases). The V and J ends lost 4 bases and 0 bases respectively, with 18 bases between them. Germline assignment: CDR1 SGHTA and CDR2 FQGTGA. CDR3 length: 17 residues. The CDR3 sequence: CASSSMGGLKTNYGYTF. CDR3 bases: TGTGCCAGCAGCTCCATGGGGGGACTAAAAACTAACTATGGCTACACCTTC.

Concerning this clone itself: At one end, the junction sequence differs from germline, possibly due to a read error. The rearrangement uses TRBV6-6 and TRBJ1-1, with D hard to call. In germline, CDR1 is MNHNY, CDR2 SVGAGI (reference sequence). This CDR3 has 11 amino acids. CDR3 coding DNA: TGTGCCAGCAGGGGGAGATTAGGGCTCGTCTTT. Translated, it gives CASRGRLGLVF.

The chain carries TRBV27 and TRBJ2-1, with D perhaps TRBD2 (7 bases). This CDR3 contains 13 residues. V was clipped by 6 bases and J by 5 bases, with 11 bases between them. CDR1 is MNHEY, CDR2 SMNVEV, per germline (reference sequence). The CDR3 loop reads CASRSGGHNEQFF. CDR3 bases: TGTGCCAGCAGATCCGGGGGGCACAATGAGCAGTTCTTC.